A single sample is the source of the 16 T cell receptor beta chains below, sequenced in a study of blood T cell repertoires in COVID-19 (dated by TCRdb to the early 2020s). Library preparation was by the immunoSEQ multiplex PCR assay. Held by TCRdb, this immuneACCESS table contains in-frame sequences only and omits some clones. Under half of the omission traces to an unresolved V gene where checked; the cause of the rest is unknown. In all, the sample holds fewer than 200,000 clones, and roughly 81% of those were seen once. The ten largest clones represent 7.7% of the sample. The sample taken for sequencing was peripheral blood. Receptor source: a man aged 35 to 55 who had recovered from COVID-19.

The chain is built from TRBV11-2 and TRBJ2-7; D may be TRBD1 (5 bases). Germline V gene lookup returns CDR1 SGHAT and CDR2 FQNNGV. The ends were cut back, 3 bases at V and 0 bases at J, with 6 bases in the middle. The CDR3 consists of 13 residues. The CDR3 is CASSFGHSYEQYF. In DNA form, the CDR3 reads TGTGCCAGCAGCTTTGGACACTCCTACGAGCAGTACTTC.

J is TRBJ2-1 and V is TRBV29-1; 9 bases are a match to TRBD1. This CDR3 has 12 residues. CDR1 and CDR2 from the germline V gene are SQVTM and ANQGSEA. V lost 6 bases and J lost 9; bases outside the gene matches: 6. As DNA, the CDR3 is TGCAGCGTAGAACAGGGGGCGGTTGAGCAGTTCTTC. Its translation is CSVEQGAVEQFF.

This clone has just a few counts. The chain couples TRBV27 to TRBJ2-7, with D perhaps TRBD1 (6 bases). The CDR3 loop spans 14 amino acids. Trimming took 3 bases from V and 6 from J, leaving 15 bases between them. In germline, CDR1 is MNHEY, CDR2 SMNVEV (reference sequence). CDR3 in DNA: TGTGCCAGCAGTTTGGCTCACAGGGTCCGCGAGCAGTACTTC. Protein: CASSLAHRVREQYF.

The J gene is TRBJ2-3, the V gene TRBV28; D unresolved. The V end lost 1 base, the J end lost 3 bases, and 11 bases lay between the germline ends. CDR3 length: 15 residues. CDR1 is MDHEN and CDR2 is SYDVKM in the germline V gene. CDR3 sequence reads: CASSLLQSKTDTQYF. The CDR3 nucleotides are TGTGCCAGCAGTTTATTGCAGTCGAAGACAGATACGCAGTATTTT.

J is TRBJ1-3 and V is TRBV19; D is undetermined. V was clipped by 1 base and J by 0 bases, with 7 bases between them. Germline assignment: CDR1 LNHDA and CDR2 SQIVND (reference sequence). The CDR3 runs 15 residues. CDR3 nucleotides: TGTGCCAGTAGTATAGGAGCTACCTCTGGAAACACCATATATTTT. Translated: CASSIGATSGNTIYF.

The chain has TRBV24-1 and TRBJ2-5; 10 bases are shared with TRBD1. V shed 3 bases, J shed 9 bases, and the junction held 9 bases outside the gene matches. The germline V gene has CDR1 KGHDR and CDR2 SFDVKD. The CDR3 has 15 residues. This chain's CDR3 is CATSDGQGVEAAQYF. The CDR3 DNA is TGTGCCACCAGTGATGGACAGGGGGTCGAGGCTGCCCAGTACTTC.

The chain joins TRBV10-3 to TRBJ1-2; no clear D gene. There are 13 residues in the CDR3. The germline gives CDR1 ENHRY, CDR2 SYGVKD. The V gene lost 8 bases and the J gene lost 4 bases, with 14 bases spanning the gap. This CDR3 is CAIQAGQTYGYTF. DNA of the CDR3: TGTGCCATCCAGGCGGGTCAGACCTATGGCTACACCTTC.

This chain joins TRBV30 and TRBJ2-3, with a possible D match to TRBD1 (5 bases). This CDR3 region has 12 residues. V gave up 0 bases and J gave up 5 bases, with 6 bases separating them. Germline CDR1 reads GTSNPN; CDR2 reads SVGIG (reference sequence). In nucleotides, the CDR3 is TGTGCCTGGAGTGTACAGGTAGATACGCAGTATTTT. This codes for CAWSVQVDTQYF.

V usage is TRBV11-1 and J usage is TRBJ2-2; TRBD1 is a possible D gene (5 bases). The CDR3 is made up of 16 amino acids. The V gene lost 2 bases and the J gene lost 6 bases, with 16 bases spanning the gap. Germline assignment: CDR1 SGHAT and CDR2 FQDESV (reference sequence). CDR3 region: CASSLSRASTPGELFF. CDR3 DNA sequence: TGTGCCAGCAGCTTATCCAGGGCCTCGACCCCCGGGGAGCTGTTTTTT.

The CDR3 region has the DNA TGTGCCAGCAGCGTAGTCGGGATCCACAATGAGCAGTTCTTC. It codes for CASSVVGIHNEQFF. The genes are TRBV9 and TRBJ2-1, with a tentative D call TRBD2 (5 bases). Germline values: CDR1 SGDLS, CDR2 YYNGEE. The CDR3 length is 14 residues. Between the trimmed V and J ends, which lost 0 bases and 5 bases, there was a span of 9 bases.

In DNA, the CDR3 is TGCAGCGTTGAAGATCGGGGGAGGGAATTTACGGGCTACACCTTC. The encoded protein is CSVEDRGREFTGYTF. The chain combines TRBV29-1 with TRBJ1-2, with D perhaps TRBD1 (5 bases). Germline V gene sequence: CDR1 SQVTM, CDR2 ANQGSEA. The V end lost 0 bases, the J end lost 8 bases, and 19 bases lay between the germline ends. The CDR3 length is 15 residues.

A remark on this clone: Distinct nucleotide sequences in the sample also encode this CDR3. The rearrangement uses TRBV7-9 and TRBJ2-3, with TRBD2 matching 7 bases. Per germline, CDR1 SEHNR and CDR2 FQNEAQ (reference sequence). CDR3 length equals 15 residues. J gave up 0 bases and V 2 bases, and 2 bases lay outside the gene matches. The CDR3 DNA reads as TGTGCCAGCAGCTTAAGGGGACTAAGCACAGATACGCAGTATTTT. Its protein product is CASSLRGLSTDTQYF.

The gene calls are TRBV10-3 and TRBJ1-2; D is uncertain. This CDR3 region has 15 residues. Germline CDR1 reads ENHRY; CDR2 reads SYGVKD. Trimming cost V 0 bases and J 2 bases, with 10 bases left between them. Here the CDR3 reads CAISESSAGNYGYTF. DNA of the CDR3: TGTGCCATCAGTGAGTCGTCTGCAGGAAACTATGGCTACACCTTC.

The chain recombines TRBV6-4 with TRBJ2-5; 7 nucleotides line up with TRBD2. Germline V gene lookup returns CDR1 MRHNA and CDR2 SNTAGT. V shed 9 bases and J 5 bases; nucleotides not matched to a gene: 6. This CDR3 is 12 amino acids long. CDR3 amino acids: CASPGEGETQYF. In DNA form, the CDR3 reads TGTGCCAGTCCCGGGGAGGGGGAGACCCAGTACTTC.

The chain has TRBV5-4 and TRBJ1-2, with D unclear. Germline CDR1 reads SGHNT; CDR2 reads YYREEE (reference sequence). This CDR3 region has 14 residues. V was trimmed by 3 bases and J by 6 bases, leaving 15 bases between them. CDR3 DNA sequence: TGTGCCAGCAGCTCGGACCGGGGAAAGGATGGCTACACCTTC. The encoded protein is CASSSDRGKDGYTF.

The rearrangement joins TRBV5-1 to TRBJ1-2; 7 positions agree with TRBD1. The CDR3 length is 13 residues. Losses at the gene ends were 4 bases for V and 6 bases for J; bases not matched to a gene: 6. In germline, CDR1 is SGHRS, CDR2 YFSETQ. CDR3: CASSEGARDGYTF. The CDR3, as DNA: TGCGCCAGCAGCGAGGGGGCGCGAGATGGCTACACCTTC.